This note documents a single T cell receptor beta chain sequence. Its antigen is currently not known. Within one base of it there is no much larger clone, and no base qualities were kept. Genomic DNA was extracted from sorted cells for sequencing of the TCRbeta CDR3 region. TCRbeta CDR3 regions were sequenced using the immunoSEQ Assay. This is the immuneACCESS table as TCRdb keeps it, with only in-frame sequences that have V and J called. A part of the clones is gone; compared with another copy, unresolved V genes explain less than half, and the rest is unexplained. For this sample there are tens of thousands of clones; just over 85% appear just once. Jointly, the top ten make up less than 2% of the sample. This record belongs to a study of OX40 agonist ivuxolimab in advanced cancers. Looking at the study overall: Ivuxolimab was a fully human IgG2 agonistic monoclonal antibody targeting the costimulatory receptor OX40 (CD134). Intravenous ivuxolimab was administered to patients every 2 weeks at six dose levels: 0.01, 0.1, 0.3, 1.5, 3 and 10 mg/kg. Among the roughly 50 dose-escalation patients, about 19 had hepatocellular carcinoma, roughly 15 melanoma, 9 renal cell carcinoma and 9 head and neck cancer. The dose-escalation cohort was about 83% male with a mean age of about 58 years, ranging from roughly 20 to 80. Prior anti-PD-1, anti-PD-L1 or anti-CTLA-4 therapy was permitted, and about 40% of dose-escalation patients had received checkpoint inhibitors. Partial responses occurred in three dose-escalation patients: two with cutaneous melanoma and one with hepatocellular carcinoma. Peripheral TCRbeta sequencing aimed to test whether ivuxolimab altered TCR sequence diversity and caused clonal T-cell expansion. The paper covers the monotherapy dose-escalation part of the phase I ivuxolimab trial, which included N = 52 patients. Overall study outcomes, separate from this receptor: After ivuxolimab, more expanded clones were found on average in CD8+ T cells than in CD4+ T cells. Which antigens the clonally expanded peripheral T cells were specific for was not determined. In the 0.1-3.0 mg/kg groups, partial responders were among the patients with the lowest normalized peripheral clonal expansion, particularly in CD8+ T cells. Low levels of normalized T-cell clonal expansion were also seen in some patients who did not respond. Clonal expansion of both CD4+ and CD8+ blood T cells was observed from baseline to week 6 at doses 0.1 to 3.0 mg/kg.

Patients with autoimmune disease history or receiving systemic immunosuppression were excluded from the trial. In every dose cohort, peripheral blood was drawn for TCR sequencing at baseline, cycle 4 day 1, and cycle 7 day 1. The samples were taken from a phase I, first-in-human, multicenter, open-label dose-escalation trial of ivuxolimab. Adults with locally advanced or metastatic melanoma, renal cell carcinoma, hepatocellular carcinoma or head and neck squamous cell carcinoma were enrolled in the trial. CD4+ and CD8+ T cells were sorted separately from peripheral blood before TCR sequencing. Sample: CD4+ or CD8+ T cells sorted from blood, taken in a trial of the OX40 agonist ivuxolimab. The sequence was obtained from an adult with an advanced solid tumor such as melanoma, head and neck, liver or kidney cancer.

The nucleotide sequence reads TGTGCCAGCAGATCTACAGGGTGGACCTACGAGCAGTACTTC. The encoded protein is CASRSTGWTYEQYF. The chain is encoded by TRBV11-2 joined to TRBJ2-5, and the D gene may be TRBD1, 6 bases matching. The J call is in doubt because the DNA end fits TRBJ2-7 better. From the cysteine through the phenylalanine, the CDR3 covers 14 amino acids. Only the CDR3 region is kept as DNA, spanning 42 bases read in frame from base 1. For CDR1 and CDR2, the germline V gene lists SGHAT and FQNNGV.